The clone carrying this T cell receptor beta chain turned up a few times. Its antigen is undetermined. The sample belongs to a study of beta chain features in type 1 diabetes. Study outcomes and limitations: Still unanswered here is whether HLA type influences TCRB rearrangement.

The entirety of the isolated RNA underwent reverse transcription, so expressed TCRB transcripts were sequenced. Some clones are missing from TCRdb's copy, which holds only in-frame ones; the method was immunoSEQ multiplex PCR. Counted here are 350,000 or so clones, about 20% occurring once; the ten biggest clones make up 0.035% to 0.055%. The CDR3 is made up of 14 amino acids. Germline V lookup: CDR1 SGHNT, CDR2 YYREEE (reference sequence). Trimming took 5 bases from V and 10 from J, leaving 16 bases between them. The sequence was collected from a woman younger than 35 in good health. What was sequenced was naive CD4+ T cells from blood. This chain joins TRBV5-4 and TRBJ1-6; D gene ambiguous. This CDR3 is CASSGSVGRSPLHF. The CDR3 region has the DNA TGTGCCAGCAGTGGCTCCGTTGGGAGGTCACCCCTCCACTTT.